This is a list of T cell receptor beta chains from one sample in a study of T cells in tumors after PD-1 blockade. Assay used: immunoSEQ multiplex PCR; TCRdb lists only in-frame clones, some missing. The repertoire holds approximately 59,000 clones, around four fifths seen once, with around 15% in the top ten. Material: PBMCs, obtained before anti-PD-1 treatment. All receptors derive from a human donor with basal cell carcinoma. The CDR3 runs from the conserved cysteine through the conserved F or W. A D gene is named only where the DNA matches it firmly. Expanded clones get a size class; other rows say once, few or many, or leave the size out.

d_gene,v_gene,abundance,j_gene,len,CDR3aa,CDR3nt
-,TRBV21-1,-,TRBJ1-4,17,CASSPDREGAFNEKLFF,TGTGCCAGCAGCCCGGACAGGGAGGGAGCCTTCAATGAAAAACTGTTTTTT
TRBD1,TRBV10-2,-,TRBJ2-2,16,CASSAAWTGPFGELFF,TGCGCCAGCAGTGCGGCGTGGACAGGTCCATTCGGGGAGCTGTTTTTT
-,TRBV4-1,-,TRBJ1-1,15,CASSPYVNMNTEAFF,TGCGCCAGCAGCCCCTACGTCAACATGAACACTGAAGCTTTCTTT
-,TRBV19,-,TRBJ1-1,15,CASRPQAGPNTEAFF,TGTGCCAGTAGGCCTCAGGCAGGACCGAACACTGAAGCTTTCTTT
-,TRBV19,-,TRBJ2-3,18,CASSTHGAGASSTDTQYF,TGTGCCAGTAGTACCCACGGGGCGGGGGCCTCTAGCACAGATACGCAGTATTTT
-,TRBV19,-,TRBJ1-4,15,CASSGGDRRNEKLFF,TGTGCCAGTAGTGGGGGAGACAGGAGAAATGAAAAACTGTTTTTT
TRBD2,TRBV5-4,-,TRBJ2-1,15,CASSSSGGTYNEQFF,TGTGCCAGCAGCTCCAGCGGGGGGACCTACAATGAGCAGTTCTTC
-,TRBV5-6,-,TRBJ1-3,14,CASKLGGTGNTIYF,TGTGCCAGCAAGCTTGGGGGAACTGGAAACACCATATATTTT
TRBD1,TRBV5-4,few,TRBJ2-7,15,CASSPTYGTAYEQYF,TGTGCCAGCAGCCCAACGTACGGGACAGCCTACGAGCAGTACTTC
-,TRBV30,-,TRBJ1-1,16,CAWSVGPSLGNTEAFF,TGTGCCTGGAGTGTCGGACCTTCTCTGGGGAACACTGAAGCTTTCTTT
TRBD1,TRBV15,-,TRBJ1-5,16,CATSSGQVLNNQPQHF,TGTGCCACCAGCAGTGGACAGGTCCTAAACAATCAGCCCCAGCATTTT
-,TRBV2,few,TRBJ1-1,11,CASERNTEAFF,TGTGCCAGCGAACGGAACACTGAAGCTTTCTTT
TRBD2,TRBV27,-,TRBJ2-1,15,CASSPLGRGYNEQFF,TGTGCCAGCAGTCCCTTGGGGCGGGGGTACAATGAGCAGTTCTTC
-,TRBV5-1,-,TRBJ2-5,13,CASRVGGQETQYF,TGCGCCAGCAGGGTAGGGGGACAAGAGACCCAGTACTTC
TRBD1,TRBV27,-,TRBJ1-5,16,CASSLRPGQGSQPQHF,TGTGCCAGCAGTCTGAGACCGGGACAGGGGAGTCAGCCCCAGCATTTT
TRBD2,TRBV6-1,-,TRBJ2-5,18,CASSEALLAGGSVETQYF,TGTGCCAGCAGTGAAGCGCTTCTAGCGGGGGGTTCGGTAGAGACCCAGTACTTC
-,TRBV2,-,TRBJ1-1,13,CASRGQPNTEAFF,TGTGCCAGCAGAGGACAGCCGAACACTGAAGCTTTCTTT
-,TRBV3-1/TRBV3-2,-,TRBJ1-1,20,CASSQVHEGVSYGQNTEAFF,TGTGCCAGCAGCCAAGTACATGAGGGTGTCAGTTACGGACAGAACACTGAAGCTTTCTTT
-,TRBV7-9,few,TRBJ2-7,12,CASSLDGTRIYF,TGTGCCAGCAGCTTAGATGGGACGCGGATCTACTTC
-,TRBV2,-,TRBJ1-1,15,CASNPRGRGNTEAFF,TGTGCCAGCAATCCGCGGGGCAGGGGGAACACTGAAGCTTTCTTT
TRBD1,TRBV5-1,-,TRBJ1-1,15,CASSADRALNTEAFF,TGCGCCAGCAGCGCGGACAGGGCACTTAACACTGAAGCTTTCTTT
-,TRBV5-1,-,TRBJ2-7,14,CASSLEGGIYEQYF,TGCGCCAGCAGCTTGGAGGGCGGGATCTACGAGCAGTACTTC
TRBD2,TRBV10-3,-,TRBJ2-3,15,CAISELAGGPDTQYF,TGTGCCATCAGTGAGCTAGCGGGGGGGCCAGATACGCAGTATTTT
-,TRBV10-2,-,TRBJ1-5,13,CASSEIGYQPQHF,TGCGCCAGCAGTGAAATAGGGTATCAGCCCCAGCATTTT